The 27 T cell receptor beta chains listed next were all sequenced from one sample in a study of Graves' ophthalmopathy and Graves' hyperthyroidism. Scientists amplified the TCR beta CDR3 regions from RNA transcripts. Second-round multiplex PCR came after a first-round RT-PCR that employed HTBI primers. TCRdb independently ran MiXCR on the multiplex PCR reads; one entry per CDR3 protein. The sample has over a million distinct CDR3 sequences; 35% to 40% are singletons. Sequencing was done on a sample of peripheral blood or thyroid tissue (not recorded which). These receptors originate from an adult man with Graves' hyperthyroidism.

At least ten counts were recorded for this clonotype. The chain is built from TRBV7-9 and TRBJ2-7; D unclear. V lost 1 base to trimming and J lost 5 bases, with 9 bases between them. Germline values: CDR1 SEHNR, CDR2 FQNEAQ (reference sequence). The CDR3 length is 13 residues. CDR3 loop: CASSLDGLHEQYF. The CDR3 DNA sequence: TGTGCCAGCAGCTTAGATGGGTTGCACGAGCAGTACTTC.

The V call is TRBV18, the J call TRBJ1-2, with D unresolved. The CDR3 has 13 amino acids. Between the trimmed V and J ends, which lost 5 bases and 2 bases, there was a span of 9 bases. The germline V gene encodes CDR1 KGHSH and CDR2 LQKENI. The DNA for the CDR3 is TGTGCCAGCTCAGACCAGGAGAACTATGGCTACACCTTC. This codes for CASSDQENYGYTF.

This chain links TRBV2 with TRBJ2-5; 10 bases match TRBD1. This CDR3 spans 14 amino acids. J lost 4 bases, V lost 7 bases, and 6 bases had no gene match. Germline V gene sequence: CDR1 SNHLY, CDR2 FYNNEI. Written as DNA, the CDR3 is TGTGCCAGCACCCTGACAGGGGGCCGAGAGACCCAGTACTTC. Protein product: CASTLTGGRETQYF.

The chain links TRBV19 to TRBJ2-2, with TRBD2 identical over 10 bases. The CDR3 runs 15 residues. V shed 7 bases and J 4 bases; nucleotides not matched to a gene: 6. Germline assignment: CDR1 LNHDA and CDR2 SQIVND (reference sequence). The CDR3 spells CASTSSGSRTGELFF. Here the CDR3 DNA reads TGTGCCAGTACCTCTAGCGGGAGTCGCACCGGGGAGCTGTTTTTT.

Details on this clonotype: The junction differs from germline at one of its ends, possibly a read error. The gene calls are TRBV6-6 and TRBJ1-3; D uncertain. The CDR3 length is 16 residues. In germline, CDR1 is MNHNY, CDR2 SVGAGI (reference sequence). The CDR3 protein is CASLENTAFSGNTIHF. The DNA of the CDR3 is TGTGCCAGCCTAGAGAACACTGCCTTCTCTGGAAACACCATACATTTT.

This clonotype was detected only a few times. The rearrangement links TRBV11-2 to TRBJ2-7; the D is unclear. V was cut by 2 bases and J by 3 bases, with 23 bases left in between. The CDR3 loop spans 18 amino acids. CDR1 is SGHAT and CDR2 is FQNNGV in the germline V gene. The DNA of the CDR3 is TGTGCCAGCAGCTTACGGCAGCCCAACCCCATGGGTGGCTACGAGCAGTACTTC. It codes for CASSLRQPNPMGGYEQYF.

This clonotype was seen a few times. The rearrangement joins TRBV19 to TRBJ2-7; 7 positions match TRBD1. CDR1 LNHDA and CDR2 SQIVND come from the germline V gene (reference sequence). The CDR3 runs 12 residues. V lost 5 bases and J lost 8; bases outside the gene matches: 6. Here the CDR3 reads CASSADRVKQYF. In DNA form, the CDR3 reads TGTGCCAGTAGTGCCGACAGGGTAAAGCAGTACTTC.

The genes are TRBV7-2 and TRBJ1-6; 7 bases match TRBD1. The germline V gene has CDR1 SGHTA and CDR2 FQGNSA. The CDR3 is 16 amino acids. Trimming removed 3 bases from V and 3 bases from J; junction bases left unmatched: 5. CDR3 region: CASSFKTGNYNSPLHF. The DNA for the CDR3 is TGTGCCAGCAGCTTTAAGACAGGGAACTATAATTCACCCCTCCACTTT.

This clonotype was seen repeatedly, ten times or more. Written as DNA, the CDR3 is TGCAGTGAATACGCCGGGGTAGCGGGCACTGAAGCTTTCTTT. This codes for CSEYAGVAGTEAFF. The chain is built from TRBV29-1 and TRBJ1-1; D is unclear. Germline CDR1 is SQVTM and CDR2 is ANQGSEA. The CDR3 spans 14 residues.

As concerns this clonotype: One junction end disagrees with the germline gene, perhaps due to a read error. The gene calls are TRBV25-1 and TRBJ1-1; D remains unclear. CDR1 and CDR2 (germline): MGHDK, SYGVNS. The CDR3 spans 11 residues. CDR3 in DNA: TGTGCCAGCAGTGAAGGCGGGGAACGGCTTTTT. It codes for CASSEGGERLF. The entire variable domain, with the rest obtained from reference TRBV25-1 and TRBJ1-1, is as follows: EADIYQTPRYLVIGTGKKITLECSQTMGHDKMYWYQQDPGMELHLIHYSYGVNSTEKGDLSSESTVSRIRTEHFPLTLESARPSHTSQYLCASSEGGERLFGQGTRLTVV.

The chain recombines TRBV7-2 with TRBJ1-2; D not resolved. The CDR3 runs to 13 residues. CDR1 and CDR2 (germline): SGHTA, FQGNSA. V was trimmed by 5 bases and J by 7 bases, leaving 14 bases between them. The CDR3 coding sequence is TGTGCCAGCAGCCTTGAGGGTCGGCGTGGCTACACCTTC. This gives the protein CASSLEGRRGYTF.

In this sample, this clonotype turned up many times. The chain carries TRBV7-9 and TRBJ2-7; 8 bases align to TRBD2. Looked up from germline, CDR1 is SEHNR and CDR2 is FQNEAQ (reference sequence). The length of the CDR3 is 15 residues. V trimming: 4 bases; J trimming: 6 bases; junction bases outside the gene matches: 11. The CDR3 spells CASSYPAGGRGEQYF. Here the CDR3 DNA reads TGTGCCAGCAGCTATCCCGCGGGAGGACGGGGCGAGCAGTACTTC. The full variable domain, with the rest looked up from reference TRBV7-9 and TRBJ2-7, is DTGVSQNPRHKITKRGQNVTFRCDPISEHNRLYWYRQTLGQGPEFLTYFQNEAQLEKSRLLSDRFSAERPKGSFSTLEIQRTEQGDSAMYLCASSYPAGGRGEQYFGPGTRLTVT.

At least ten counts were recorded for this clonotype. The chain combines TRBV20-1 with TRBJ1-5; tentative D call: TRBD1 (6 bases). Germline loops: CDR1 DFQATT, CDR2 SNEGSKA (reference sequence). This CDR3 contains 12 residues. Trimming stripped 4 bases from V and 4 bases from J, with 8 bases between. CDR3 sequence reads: CSATGANQPQHF. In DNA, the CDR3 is TGCAGTGCTACAGGGGCAAATCAGCCCCAGCATTTT.

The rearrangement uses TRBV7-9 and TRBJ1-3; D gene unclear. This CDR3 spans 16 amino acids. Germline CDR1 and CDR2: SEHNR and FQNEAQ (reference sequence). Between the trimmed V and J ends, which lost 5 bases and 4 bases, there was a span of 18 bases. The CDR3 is CASSPRTPSAGNTIYF. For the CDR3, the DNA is TGTGCCAGCAGCCCCCGGACCCCCTCCGCGGGAAACACCATATATTTT.

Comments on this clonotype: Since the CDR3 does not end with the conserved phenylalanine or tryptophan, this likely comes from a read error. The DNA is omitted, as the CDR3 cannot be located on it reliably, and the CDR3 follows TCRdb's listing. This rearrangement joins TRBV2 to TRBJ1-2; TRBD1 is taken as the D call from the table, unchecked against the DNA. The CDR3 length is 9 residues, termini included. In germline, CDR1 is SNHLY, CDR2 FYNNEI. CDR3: CASRVGQAL.

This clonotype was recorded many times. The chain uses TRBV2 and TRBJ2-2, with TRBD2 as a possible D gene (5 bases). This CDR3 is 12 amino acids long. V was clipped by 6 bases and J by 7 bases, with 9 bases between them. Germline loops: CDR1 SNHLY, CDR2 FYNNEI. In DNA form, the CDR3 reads TGTGCCAGCAGGTGGGGAGACGGGGAGCTGTTTTTT. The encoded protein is CASRWGDGELFF.

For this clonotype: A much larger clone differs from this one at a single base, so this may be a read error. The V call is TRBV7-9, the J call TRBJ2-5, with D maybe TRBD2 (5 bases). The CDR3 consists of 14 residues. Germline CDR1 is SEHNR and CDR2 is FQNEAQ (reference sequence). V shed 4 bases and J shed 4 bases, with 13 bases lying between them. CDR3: CASSSMTNLETQYF. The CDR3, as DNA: TGTGCCAGCAGCTCGATGACTAACTTAGAGACCCAGTACTTC.

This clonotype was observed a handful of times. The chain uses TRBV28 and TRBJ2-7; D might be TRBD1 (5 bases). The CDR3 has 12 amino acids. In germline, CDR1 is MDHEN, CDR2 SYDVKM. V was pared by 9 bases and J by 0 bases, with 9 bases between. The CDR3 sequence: CASSTVSYEQYF. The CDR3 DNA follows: TGTGCCAGTTCGACAGTCTCCTACGAGCAGTACTTC. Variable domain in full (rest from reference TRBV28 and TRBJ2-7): DVKVTQSSRYLVKRTGEKVFLECVQDMDHENMFWYRQDPGLGLRLIYFSYDVKMKEKGDIPEGYSVSREKKERFSLILESASTNQTSMYLCASSTVSYEQYFGPGTRLTVT.

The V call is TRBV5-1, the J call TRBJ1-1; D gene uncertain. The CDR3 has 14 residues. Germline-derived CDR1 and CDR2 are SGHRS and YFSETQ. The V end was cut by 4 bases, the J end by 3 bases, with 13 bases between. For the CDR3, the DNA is TGCGCCAGCAGCGCGCACCCTACCCACACTGAAGCTTTCTTT. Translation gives CASSAHPTHTEAFF.

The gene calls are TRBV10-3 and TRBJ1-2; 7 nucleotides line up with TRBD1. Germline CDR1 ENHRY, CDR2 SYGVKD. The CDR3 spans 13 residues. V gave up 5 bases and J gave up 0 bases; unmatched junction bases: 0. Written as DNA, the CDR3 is TGTGCCATCAGTCAGGGGGCTAACTATGGCTACACCTTC. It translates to CAISQGANYGYTF.

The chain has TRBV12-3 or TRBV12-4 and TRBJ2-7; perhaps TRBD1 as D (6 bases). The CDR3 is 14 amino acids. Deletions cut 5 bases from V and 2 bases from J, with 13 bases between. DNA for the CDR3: TGTGCCAGCAGTCCCCTAGACAGGACCTACGAGCAGTACTTC. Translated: CASSPLDRTYEQYF.

The CDR3 DNA sequence: TGTGCCAGCAGCTTAGATATGACATTTAATCAGCCCCAGCATTTT. This encodes CASSLDMTFNQPQHF. The chain uses TRBV7-2 and TRBJ1-5; D unresolved. The CDR3 is 15 residues long. V lost 1 base and J 4 bases, leaving 11 bases between the germline ends. The V gene's germline CDR1 is SGHTA and CDR2 FQGNSA. The full variable domain, its missing parts supplied by reference TRBV7-2 and TRBJ1-5, is GAGVSQSPSNKVTEKGKDVELRCDPISGHTALYWYRQSLGQGLEFLIYFQGNSAPDKSGLPSDRFSAERTGGSVSTLTIQRTQQEDSAVYLCASSLDMTFNQPQHFGDGTRLSIL.

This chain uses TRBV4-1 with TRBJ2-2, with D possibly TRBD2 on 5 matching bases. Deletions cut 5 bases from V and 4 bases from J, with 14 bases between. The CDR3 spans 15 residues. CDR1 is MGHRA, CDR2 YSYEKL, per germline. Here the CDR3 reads CASSGSGASTGELFF. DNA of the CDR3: TGCGCCAGCAGCGGGAGCGGAGCGAGCACCGGGGAGCTGTTTTTT.

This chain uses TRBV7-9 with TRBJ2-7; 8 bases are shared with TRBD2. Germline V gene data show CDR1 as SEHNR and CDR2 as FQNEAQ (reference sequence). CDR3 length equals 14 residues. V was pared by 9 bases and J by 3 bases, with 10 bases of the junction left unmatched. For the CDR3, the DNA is TGTGCCAGTGAAGATGGCGGGGGGCGCTACGAGCAGTACTTC. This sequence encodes CASEDGGGRYEQYF. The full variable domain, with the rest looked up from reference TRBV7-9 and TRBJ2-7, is DTGVSQNPRHKITKRGQNVTFRCDPISEHNRLYWYRQTLGQGPEFLTYFQNEAQLEKSRLLSDRFSAERPKGSFSTLEIQRTEQGDSAMYLCASEDGGGRYEQYFGPGTRLTVT.

The CDR3 region is CASRVPRTEATETQYF. In DNA, the CDR3 is TGTGCCAGCAGAGTACCTCGGACTGAGGCCACCGAGACCCAGTACTTC. The V call is TRBV7-9, the J call TRBJ2-5, with D possibly TRBD2 on 5 matching bases. The CDR3 runs 16 residues. Trimming took 6 bases from V and 5 from J, leaving 22 bases between them. In germline, CDR1 is SEHNR, CDR2 FQNEAQ (reference sequence).

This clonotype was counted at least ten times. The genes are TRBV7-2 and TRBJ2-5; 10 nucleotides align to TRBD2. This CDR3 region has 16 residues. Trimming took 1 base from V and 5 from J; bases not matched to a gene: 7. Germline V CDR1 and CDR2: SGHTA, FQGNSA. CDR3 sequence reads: CASSLGSAGGLETQYF. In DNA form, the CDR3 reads TGTGCCAGCAGCTTAGGTTCAGCGGGGGGGCTGGAGACCCAGTACTTC.

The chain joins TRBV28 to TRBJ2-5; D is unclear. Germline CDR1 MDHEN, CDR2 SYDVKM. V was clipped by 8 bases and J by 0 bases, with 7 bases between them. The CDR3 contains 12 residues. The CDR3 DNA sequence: TGTGCCAGCCTGGGGTACCAAGAGACCCAGTACTTC. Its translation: CASLGYQETQYF.